This TCR beta chain was sequenced in a study of technical replicates of blood from a few donors. The CDR3 loop spans 14 amino acids. J gave up 2 bases and V 2 bases, and 2 bases lay outside the gene matches. CDR1 MNHEY and CDR2 SVGAGI come from the germline V gene. Repertoires were generated with immunoSEQ multiplex PCR, while TCRdb's copy carries only in-frame clones and drops some. The sample includes 74,000 or so clones, about 96% of them seen just once. This clonotype originated in a human donor in good health. The sequencing sample was made of T cells isolated from PBMCs. This chain joins TRBV6-5 and TRBJ2-7, with 8 bases lining up with TRBD2. Here the CDR3 reads CASSYREGTYEQYF. CDR3 coding DNA: TGTGCCAGCAGTTACCGGGAGGGGACCTACGAGCAGTACTTC.